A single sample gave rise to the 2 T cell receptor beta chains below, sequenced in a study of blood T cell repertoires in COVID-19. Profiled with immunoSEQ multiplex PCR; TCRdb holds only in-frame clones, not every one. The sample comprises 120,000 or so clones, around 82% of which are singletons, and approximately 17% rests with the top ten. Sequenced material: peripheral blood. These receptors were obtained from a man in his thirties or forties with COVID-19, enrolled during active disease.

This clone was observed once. CDR3 DNA sequence: TGTGCCAGCAGTCGACAGCCAAACTATGGCTACACCTTC. It encodes CASSRQPNYGYTF. The V and J genes are TRBV2 and TRBJ1-2; perhaps TRBD1 as D (5 bases). This CDR3 contains 13 residues. V shed 5 bases and J shed 2 bases, with 9 bases lying between them. Germline loops: CDR1 SNHLY, CDR2 FYNNEI.

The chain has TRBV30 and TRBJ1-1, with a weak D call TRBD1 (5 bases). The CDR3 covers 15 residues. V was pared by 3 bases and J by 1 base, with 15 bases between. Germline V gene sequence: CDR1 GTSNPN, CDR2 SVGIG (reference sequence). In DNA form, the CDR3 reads TGTGCCTGGAGGCCAGACAGAAATCCGAACACTGAAGCTTTCTTT. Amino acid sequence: CAWRPDRNPNTEAFF.